The present T cell receptor (beta chain) was sequenced within a study of cytomegalovirus exposure and HLA in healthy donors. Whole-study results and caveats: There were several of the most significant clusters that appeared linked to common viral pathogens in a later analysis. Exclusion as indistinguishable affected some V segments, including TRBV6-2 and TRBV6-3.

This clone has only one observation. Antigen: not known. The V gene's germline CDR1 is MNHNS and CDR2 SASEGT. The CDR3 has 13 residues. The PCR was carried out with 60 Vbeta primers and 13 Jbeta primers. Assay: immunoSEQ multiplex PCR; the TCRdb copy retains only in-frame clones and omits some. The table includes some 190,000 clones, 70% to 75% detected once. Sequenced sample: PBMCs. The TCR originated in a young man in good health and CMV-seropositive. The rearrangement links TRBV6-1 to TRBJ2-3, with D possibly TRBD2 on 5 matching bases. CDR3 nucleotides: TGTGCAGGAGCGGATTCTATCACAGATACGCAGTATTTT. This encodes CAGADSITDTQYF.